Below, one TCR beta chain is given with its context. For the second PCR, which ran for about 7 to 11 cycles, a sample-barcoded 5' primer and a J-beta primer mix were used. Carrying 12 random nucleotides, a template-switch adaptor labeled each individual cDNA molecule. TCRdb processed the 5' RACE reads anew with MiXCR; each CDR3 protein has one entry. The profile shows some 1.5 million distinct CDR3 sequences, roughly 27% of them singletons. The data belong to a study of blood T cells in healthy people across ages. Looking at the study overall: Per two T cells, about one barcoded beta molecule was captured through template switching.

The V gene's germline CDR1 is LNHDA and CDR2 SQIVND (reference sequence). Deletions cut 3 bases from V and 4 bases from J, with 7 bases between. The CDR3 is 13 residues long. The sequenced material came from blood. The receptor comes from a woman aged 25 to 45 in good health. V and J are TRBV19 and TRBJ1-5, with D maybe TRBD1 (6 bases). CDR3 DNA sequence: TGTGCCAGTAGTATCGGACAGAATCAGCCCCAGCATTTT. It specifies CASSIGQNQPQHF.